The sequence of this T cell receptor (beta chain) was determined in a study of CD4 T cells in relation to SARS-CoV-2 and coronaviruses. About this clone: Its matching antigen is unknown.

The V gene's germline CDR1 is DFQATT and CDR2 SNEGSKA (reference sequence). This CDR3 has 13 residues. V lost 3 bases, J lost 0 bases, and 9 bases lay in between. Sequencing was performed with immunoSEQ multiplex PCR; in TCRdb, only in-frame clones are kept and a portion is missing. In the table there are about 27,000 clones, over 60% of which are singletons. Unexposed donor CD4+ T cells date from about 2010-2018, before the COVID-19 pandemic. CD4+ T cells were isolated from the cells after 10 days of culture. The rearrangement uses TRBV20-1 and TRBJ2-7; no reliable D call. This TCR was recovered from a human donor in good health. Sequencing was done on a sample of CD4+ T cells from PBMCs, cultured in vitro. The CDR3 DNA follows: TGCAGTGCTAGTAGGCAGATCTCCTACGAGCAGTACTTC. It specifies CSASRQISYEQYF.